This T cell receptor (beta chain) is drawn from a study of PD-1 blockade in classical Hodgkin lymphoma. The CDR3 is 16 residues long. Unmatched junction bases numbered 9, after V lost 3 bases and J lost 2 bases. The germline gives CDR1 SGHRS, CDR2 YFSETQ. Study results and limitations: Exclusion covered patients beginning nivolumab under 1 year post-ASCT. Complete responders entered with baseline diversity on par with newly diagnosed patients, the results showed. Baseline TCR diversity was reportedly lower in newly diagnosed patients than in healthy donors. It was reported as lower still in relapsed/refractory patients.

Stated time point: cycle 4 day 1 (C4D1), after five to seven weeks of nivolumab. Every single patient, without exception, relapsed after autologous stem cell transplantation, and brentuximab vedotin exposure varied. Investigators isolated CD4+ T cells from thawed PBMCs through magnetic negative selection. When best responses were assessed, they were complete response, partial response or progressive disease. Comments on this clone: What it binds is unknown.

The data were produced by immunoSEQ multiplex PCR, yet TCRdb's version contains in-frame clones alone and is incomplete. The data hold 25,000 to 30,000 clones, with roughly 80% observed a single time. Here the sequenced sample was CD4+ T cells from blood, taken before the fourth cycle of nivolumab. The genes are TRBV5-1 and TRBJ2-5, with 8 nucleotides matching TRBD2. The TCR originated in a human donor with classical Hodgkin lymphoma. In nucleotides, the CDR3 is TGCGCCAGCAGCTCCCCCGGGACTAGTGTACAAGAGACCCAGTACTTC. This codes for CASSSPGTSVQETQYF.